This entry lists 16 T cell receptor beta chains sequenced from one sample in a study of OX40 agonist ivuxolimab in advanced cancers. The repertoire was sequenced with immunoSEQ multiplex PCR; TCRdb's copy has only in-frame clones and lacks some. The table has roughly 76,000 clones, around nine tenths seen once. The sequencing used CD4+ or CD8+ T cells sorted from blood, collected in a trial of the OX40 agonist ivuxolimab. All receptors derive from an adult with an advanced solid tumor such as melanoma, head and neck, liver or kidney cancer.

V gene TRBV7-9 combines with J gene TRBJ2-7; TRBD1 agrees at 9 bases. Germline CDR1 reads SEHNR; CDR2 reads FQNEAQ (reference sequence). This CDR3 has 15 residues. V shed 5 bases and J 5 bases; nucleotides not matched to a gene: 10. The CDR3 spells CASSRTQGAGDEQYF. The DNA of the CDR3 is TGTGCCAGCAGCCGTACACAGGGGGCTGGCGACGAGCAGTACTTC. Full variable domain (outside the CDR3, taken from reference TRBV7-9 and TRBJ2-7): DTGVSQNPRHKITKRGQNVTFRCDPISEHNRLYWYRQTLGQGPEFLTYFQNEAQLEKSRLLSDRFSAERPKGSFSTLEIQRTEQGDSAMYLCASSRTQGAGDEQYFGPGTRLTVT.

The CDR3 DNA follows: TGTGCCAGCAGGGATCTACTAACAGGGGTGAACACTGAAGCTTTCTTT. Translated: CASRDLLTGVNTEAFF. This rearrangement joins TRBV5-4 to TRBJ1-1; 7 bases agree with TRBD1. V was clipped by 5 bases and J by 0 bases; unmatched bases: 10. The CDR3 sequence is 16 residues long. Looked up from germline, CDR1 is SGHNT and CDR2 is YYREEE (reference sequence).

The J gene is TRBJ2-1, the V gene TRBV30; 7 positions match TRBD2. Looked up from germline, CDR1 is GTSNPN and CDR2 is SVGIG (reference sequence). Germline trimming cut 7 bases from V and 6 bases from J; bases unmatched to any gene: 21. CDR3 length: 17 residues. The CDR3 DNA follows: TGTGCCTCCTCCTTGGTTAGCGGGCCCCCATGGGGCAATGAGCAGTTCTTC. Amino acid sequence: CASSLVSGPPWGNEQFF.

J is TRBJ2-3 and V is TRBV27; D not certain. This CDR3 has 14 residues. Trimming took off 5 bases at V and 4 bases at J, with 13 bases between the two ends. Germline V lookup: CDR1 MNHEY, CDR2 SMNVEV (reference sequence). The CDR3 spells CASSHGNSADTQYF. CDR3 bases: TGTGCCAGCAGTCATGGGAATTCGGCAGATACGCAGTATTTT.

This CDR3 reads CASSVAGTSEKLFF. For the CDR3, the DNA is TGTGCCAGCAGCGTAGCCGGGACAAGTGAAAAACTGTTTTTT. This rearrangement joins TRBV9 to TRBJ1-4; D is possibly TRBD1 (6 bases). The CDR3 loop spans 14 amino acids. Germline assignment: CDR1 SGDLS and CDR2 YYNGEE. Trimming pared 0 bases from V and 7 bases from J, leaving 10 bases between.

The chain uses TRBV7-9 and TRBJ1-2, with TRBD1 as a possible D gene (6 bases). Germline-derived CDR1 and CDR2 are SEHNR and FQNEAQ (reference sequence). The length of the CDR3 is 17 residues. Trimming pared 4 bases from V and 8 bases from J, leaving 26 bases between. CDR3 in amino acids: CASSSSLDAGALSGYTF. For the CDR3, the DNA is TGTGCCAGCAGCTCTAGCTTAGATGCAGGGGCGCTTTCGGGCTACACCTTC.

V is TRBV11-2 and J is TRBJ2-3; possible D gene TRBD2, 5 bases. CDR1 and CDR2 (germline): SGHAT, FQNNGV. The CDR3 is 16 residues long. Deletions cut 7 bases from V and 0 bases from J, with 17 bases between. The chain's CDR3 is CASNYDPRGSTDTQYF. DNA of the CDR3: TGTGCCAGCAATTATGACCCTCGGGGTAGCACAGATACGCAGTATTTT.

The rearrangement uses TRBV28 and TRBJ1-1; D might be TRBD1 (6 bases). The CDR3 length is 14 residues. Trimming left V 7 bases short and J 4 bases short, with 16 bases between. The germline V gene has CDR1 MDHEN and CDR2 SYDVKM. This chain's CDR3 is CASIFRLGGTEAFF. The CDR3 nucleotides are TGTGCCAGCATCTTTCGTCTAGGGGGCACTGAAGCTTTCTTT.

The CDR3 region is CASSFPGTGIYEQYF. CDR3 in DNA: TGTGCCAGCAGCTTTCCCGGGACAGGGATATACGAGCAGTACTTC. The chain couples TRBV7-9 to TRBJ2-7; TRBD1 aligns across 9 bases. The CDR3 is 15 residues long. The germline CDR1 and CDR2 sequences are SEHNR and FQNEAQ (reference sequence). V shed 3 bases, J shed 4 bases, and the junction held 7 bases outside the gene matches.

The chain employs TRBV7-2 and TRBJ2-1; D is undetermined. Germline V gene sequence: CDR1 SGHTA, CDR2 FQGNSA. V dropped 1 base and J dropped 8 bases, with 9 bases sitting between them. The CDR3 loop spans 13 amino acids. The CDR3 reads CASSLGLPDEQFF. The CDR3 DNA is TGTGCCAGCAGCTTAGGCCTGCCCGATGAGCAGTTCTTC.

V and J are TRBV6-6 and TRBJ2-7; possibly TRBD1 or TRBD2 for D (6 bases each). The ends were cut back, 0 bases at V and 5 bases at J, with 8 bases in the middle. Per the germline V gene, CDR1 is MNHNY and CDR2 is SVGAGI (reference sequence). The CDR3 covers 13 residues. CDR3 loop: CASSYSRGDEQYF. For the CDR3, the DNA is TGTGCCAGCAGTTACTCGAGGGGGGACGAGCAGTACTTC.

This chain connects TRBV19 to TRBJ1-1; D remains ambiguous. The CDR3 runs to 14 residues. V gave up 5 bases and J gave up 0 bases, with 10 bases separating them. Germline CDR1 reads LNHDA; CDR2 reads SQIVND (reference sequence). The CDR3 reads CASSPRRMNTEAFF. The CDR3 DNA reads as TGTGCCAGTAGTCCCAGAAGGATGAACACTGAAGCTTTCTTT.

This chain connects TRBV28 to TRBJ2-1, with D perhaps assigned TRBD1 or TRBD2 (5 bases each). The V end lost 2 bases, the J end lost 3 bases, and 5 bases lay between the germline ends. The CDR3 sequence is 13 residues long. Germline CDR1 is MDHEN and CDR2 is SYDVKM. The CDR3 DNA sequence: TGTGCCAGCAGTTTAGGGGGCTACAATGAGCAGTTCTTC. Translation: CASSLGGYNEQFF.

The CDR3 DNA sequence: TGTGCCAGTAGTACTTACAGGGAAGGGATAGGGCCCCACAATCAGCCCCAGCATTTT. This codes for CASSTYREGIGPHNQPQHF. V is TRBV19 and J is TRBJ1-5, with a weak D call TRBD1 (6 bases). Trimming cost V 4 bases and J 3 bases, with 25 bases left between them. The CDR3 extends over 19 amino acids. CDR1 and CDR2 (germline): LNHDA, SQIVND (reference sequence).

This clone appeared a single time. The genes are TRBV4-2 and TRBJ2-3; D gene ambiguous. Germline V gene lookup returns CDR1 LGHNA and CDR2 YNFKEQ. V was trimmed by 0 bases and J by 8 bases, leaving 15 bases between them. This CDR3 is 15 amino acids long. For the CDR3, the DNA is TGTGCCAGCAGCCAAGATCCGGGTGGGTTCGGTACGCAGTATTTT. Its protein product is CASSQDPGGFGTQYF.

Concerning this clone itself: At one end, the junction sequence differs from germline, possibly due to a read error. The chain links TRBV7-7 to TRBJ2-7; D is perhaps TRBD1 or TRBD2 (6 bases each). The CDR3 consists of 16 residues. Per germline, CDR1 SSHAT and CDR2 FNYEAQ (reference sequence). The DNA of the CDR3 is TGTGCTAGCAGCGCCGGGGGCCCCAGAAGCTCCTACGAGCAGTACTTC. It codes for CASSAGGPRSSYEQYF.